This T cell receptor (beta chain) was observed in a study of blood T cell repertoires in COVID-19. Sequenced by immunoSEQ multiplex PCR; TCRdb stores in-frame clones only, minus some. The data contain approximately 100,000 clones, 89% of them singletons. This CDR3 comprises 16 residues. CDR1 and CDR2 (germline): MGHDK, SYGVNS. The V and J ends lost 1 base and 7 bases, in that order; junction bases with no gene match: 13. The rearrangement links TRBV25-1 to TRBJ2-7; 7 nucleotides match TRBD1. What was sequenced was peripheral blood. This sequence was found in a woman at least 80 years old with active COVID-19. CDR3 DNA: TGTGCCAGCAGTGAATGGAGGACAGGCCCCGGAGATGAGCAGTACTTC. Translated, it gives CASSEWRTGPGDEQYF.